This entry lists 17 T cell receptor beta chains sequenced from one sample in a study of cytomegalovirus exposure and HLA in healthy donors. Both 60 Vbeta primers and 13 Jbeta primers went into the PCR. Profiling relied on immunoSEQ multiplex PCR, and the TCRdb table lists in-frame clones only, not all of them. The sample has about 94,000 clones; approximately 76% are singletons. The sequencing sample was made of PBMCs. These TCRs come from a man aged 35 to 55 in good health and CMV-seropositive.

This chain joins TRBV9 and TRBJ1-3; TRBD1 agrees at 8 bases. In germline, CDR1 is SGDLS, CDR2 YYNGEE. The ends lost 8 bases at V and 2 bases at J; junction bases unmatched: 6. This CDR3 is built from 14 residues. The CDR3 nucleotides are TGTGCCAGTCAGGGGGCCCAAACTGGAAACACCATATATTTT. This codes for CASQGAQTGNTIYF.

In its sample, this clone was seen once. This chain uses TRBV9 with TRBJ2-2; 10 positions agree with TRBD1. V was pared by 3 bases and J by 7 bases, with 9 bases of the junction left unmatched. CDR1 is SGDLS, CDR2 YYNGEE, per germline. This CDR3 comprises 16 residues. As DNA, the CDR3 is TGTGCCAGCAGCGCAGGGTTGGGACAGGGGATCGGGGAGCTGTTTTTT. Translating gives CASSAGLGQGIGELFF.

The chain combines TRBV6-6 with TRBJ2-3; D is unresolved. Trimming stripped 7 bases from V and 1 base from J, with 9 bases between. Germline CDR1 reads MNHNY; CDR2 reads SVGAGI (reference sequence). This CDR3 has 13 amino acids. The DNA of the CDR3 is TGTGCCAGCACCTACCAGGGCACAGATACGCAGTATTTT. It codes for CASTYQGTDTQYF.

There are many counts of this clone. The chain couples TRBV4-1 to TRBJ1-1; D ambiguous. V lost 0 bases to trimming and J lost 3 bases, with 8 bases between them. Germline assignment: CDR1 MGHRA and CDR2 YSYEKL. There are 14 residues in the CDR3. The CDR3 bases are TGCGCCAGCAGCCAAGAGATGCGGGACACTGAAGCTTTCTTT. Encoded protein: CASSQEMRDTEAFF.

The chain carries TRBV6-6 and TRBJ1-5, with D possibly TRBD1 on 5 matching bases. V lost 2 bases to trimming and J lost 6 bases, with 8 bases between them. The germline V gene encodes CDR1 MNHNY and CDR2 SVGAGI (reference sequence). This CDR3 is 13 amino acids long. CDR3 amino acids: CASSYGRGQPQHF. In nucleotides, the CDR3 is TGTGCCAGCAGTTACGGGAGGGGTCAGCCCCAGCATTTT.

The rearrangement links TRBV10-2 to TRBJ1-4; 7 nucleotides match TRBD1. The CDR3 has 15 residues. Per the germline V gene, CDR1 is WSHSY and CDR2 is SAAADI. J lost 4 bases, V lost 5 bases, and 7 bases had no gene match. The CDR3: CASSRDSLNNEKLFF. The CDR3 DNA is TGCGCCAGCAGTAGGGACAGTCTTAATAATGAAAAACTGTTTTTT.

V is TRBV6-5 and J is TRBJ1-4; 7 bases match TRBD1. V lost 5 bases, J lost 3 bases, and 3 bases stayed unmatched. The CDR3 runs 14 residues. In germline, CDR1 is MNHEY, CDR2 SVGAGI. The CDR3 here is CASSRQGANEKLFF. In DNA, the CDR3 is TGTGCCAGCAGTCGACAGGGAGCTAATGAAAAACTGTTTTTT.

The chain recombines TRBV6-6 with TRBJ2-2; D unresolved. The germline V gene has CDR1 MNHNY and CDR2 SVGAGI (reference sequence). The V end lost 1 base, the J end lost 6 bases, and 9 bases lay between the germline ends. CDR3 size: 14 residues. CDR3 DNA: TGTGCCAGCAGTTACTACGCACAGTCCGGGGAGCTGTTTTTT. Its protein is CASSYYAQSGELFF.

The chain uses TRBV27 and TRBJ2-6, with D possibly matching TRBD1 (6 bases). The germline V gene has CDR1 MNHEY and CDR2 SMNVEV (reference sequence). Trimming left V 4 bases short and J 2 bases short, with 18 bases between. The CDR3 contains 18 residues. This CDR3 is CASSSPGTSAPGANVLTF. The CDR3 nucleotides are TGTGCCAGCAGTTCCCCCGGGACATCAGCCCCTGGGGCCAACGTCCTGACTTTC. Full variable domain (rest looked up from reference TRBV27 and TRBJ2-6): EAQVTQNPRYLITVTGKKLTVTCSQNMNHEYMSWYRQDPGLGLRQIYYSMNVEVTDKGDVPEGYKVSRKEKRNFPLILESPSPNQTSLYFCASSSPGTSAPGANVLTFGAGSRLTVL.

The rearrangement uses TRBV6-1 and TRBJ2-1; D may be TRBD2 (6 bases). The CDR3 extends over 14 amino acids. The germline V gene has CDR1 MNHNS and CDR2 SASEGT. V lost 0 bases to trimming and J lost 7 bases, with 10 bases between them. CDR3 region: CASSEAGGGNEQFF. As DNA, the CDR3 is TGTGCCAGCAGTGAAGCGGGAGGAGGAAATGAGCAGTTCTTC.

The chain recombines TRBV25-1 with TRBJ2-7; 7 bases line up with TRBD2. The V gene's germline CDR1 is MGHDK and CDR2 SYGVNS. Trimming removed 1 base from V and 2 bases from J; junction bases left unmatched: 8. This CDR3 comprises 16 residues. This CDR3 is CASSESTSGITYEQYF. The DNA of the CDR3 is TGTGCCAGCAGTGAATCTACGAGCGGGATTACCTACGAGCAGTACTTC.

This clone was counted a few times. The chain uses TRBV6-1 and TRBJ2-5, with TRBD1 matching over 9 bases. Losses at the gene ends were 4 bases for V and 5 bases for J; bases not matched to a gene: 11. The CDR3 runs to 16 residues. Germline lookup yields CDR1 MNHNS and CDR2 SASEGT. CDR3 DNA: TGTGCCAGCAGTGGCCGGGACAGGGTAGGTCCGGAGACCCAGTACTTC. It specifies CASSGRDRVGPETQYF.

The chain couples TRBV7-6 to TRBJ2-3; 7 bases align to TRBD2. The CDR3 consists of 15 residues. The germline V gene has CDR1 SGHVS and CDR2 FNYEAQ. J gave up 2 bases and V 4 bases, and 6 bases lay outside the gene matches. The CDR3 region is CASSSLAVDTDTQYF. Written as DNA, the CDR3 is TGTGCCAGCAGCTCCCTAGCGGTTGACACAGATACGCAGTATTTT.

V is TRBV9 and J is TRBJ1-2, with 7 bases identical to TRBD1. Germline V CDR1 and CDR2: SGDLS, YYNGEE. V trimming: 5 bases; J trimming: 5 bases; junction bases outside the gene matches: 12. CDR3 length: 15 amino acids. The CDR3 here is CASSRTGEIGYGYTF. CDR3 sequence (DNA): TGTGCCAGCAGTCGAACAGGGGAAATTGGGTATGGCTACACCTTC.

This clone turned up a few times. V and J are TRBV9 and TRBJ2-5; tentative D call: TRBD2 (6 bases). V was cut by 0 bases and J by 2 bases, with 11 bases left in between. The germline CDR1 and CDR2 sequences are SGDLS and YYNGEE. This CDR3 is built from 15 residues. The CDR3 bases are TGTGCCAGCAGCGTAGGGCACGGGACTCAAGAGACCCAGTACTTC. Protein: CASSVGHGTQETQYF.

V and J are TRBV28 and TRBJ2-2; possibly TRBD2 for D (6 bases). This CDR3 spans 16 amino acids. The V end lost 6 bases, the J end lost 0 bases, and 14 bases lay between the germline ends. Germline CDR1 and CDR2: MDHEN and SYDVKM. CDR3 amino acids: CASSLGSYANTGELFF. CDR3 DNA: TGTGCCAGCAGCCTCGGGAGTTACGCGAACACCGGGGAGCTGTTTTTT.

The chain has TRBV9 and TRBJ1-1, with 8 bases that match TRBD1. The CDR3 is 13 amino acids. The germline V gene encodes CDR1 SGDLS and CDR2 YYNGEE. V shed 2 bases and J 5 bases; nucleotides not matched to a gene: 2. Written as DNA, the CDR3 is TGTGCCAGCAGCGTTAACAGGGGGACTGAAGCTTTCTTT. Its protein product is CASSVNRGTEAFF.